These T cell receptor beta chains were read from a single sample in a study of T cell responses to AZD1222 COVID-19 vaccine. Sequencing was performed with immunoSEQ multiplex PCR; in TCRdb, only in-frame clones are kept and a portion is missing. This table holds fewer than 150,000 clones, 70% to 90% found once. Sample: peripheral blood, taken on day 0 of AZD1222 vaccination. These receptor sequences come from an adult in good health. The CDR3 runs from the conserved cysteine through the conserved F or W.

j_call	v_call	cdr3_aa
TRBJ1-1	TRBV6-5	CASRKRATEAFF
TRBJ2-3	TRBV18	CASSGRQGDTQYF
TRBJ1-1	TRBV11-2	CASSLEKNTEAFF
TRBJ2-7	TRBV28	CASSSPNLREQYF
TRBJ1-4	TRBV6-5	CASSRRFNEKLFF
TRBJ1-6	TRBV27	CASRINGNSPLHF
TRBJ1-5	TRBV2	CASSEDGKDNQPQHF
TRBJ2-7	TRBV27	CASSFAGIGTYEQYF
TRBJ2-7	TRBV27	CASSGTGSPYEQYF
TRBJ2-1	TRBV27	CASSLSPLAPNEQFF
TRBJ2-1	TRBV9	CASSVAVLSYNEQFF
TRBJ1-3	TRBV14	CASSQRAGRIQHIYF
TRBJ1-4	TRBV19	CASSTGTATNEKLFF
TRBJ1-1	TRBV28	CAGGLRDTEAFF
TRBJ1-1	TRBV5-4	CASSLYLGADTEAFF
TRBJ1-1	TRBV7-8	CASSFRRGDTEAFF
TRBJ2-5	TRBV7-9	CASSADFQETQYF
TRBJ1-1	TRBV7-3	CASSLGDRVGTEAFF
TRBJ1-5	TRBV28	CASSFWGPTQHF
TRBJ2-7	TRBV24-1	CATSEGGGTYEQYF
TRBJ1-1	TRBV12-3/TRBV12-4	CASSRGLNTEAFF
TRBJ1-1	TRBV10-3	CAISERSYRNTEAFF
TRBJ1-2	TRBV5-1	CASSSPSSGYTF
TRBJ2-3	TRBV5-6	CAGSLMTSGVYSSTDTQYF
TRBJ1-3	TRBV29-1	CSARVGSSGNTIYF
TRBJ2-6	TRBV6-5	CASRDRGFGANVLTF
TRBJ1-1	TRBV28	CASSLSQGNTEAFF
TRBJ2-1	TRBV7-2	CASSSPPDNEQFF
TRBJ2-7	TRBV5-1	CASSFWGGYEQYF
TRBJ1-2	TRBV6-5	CASMSAGDNYGYTF
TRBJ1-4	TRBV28	CASHQGGLRINEKLFF
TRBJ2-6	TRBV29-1	CSVGTGGSGANVLTF
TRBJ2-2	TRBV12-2	CASRLRGDRSNTGELFF
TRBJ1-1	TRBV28	CASKAALGGTEAFF
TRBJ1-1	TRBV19	CASSIGRNTEAFF
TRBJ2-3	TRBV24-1	CATSDFSGLAVTDTQYF
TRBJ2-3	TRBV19	CASSIADTQYF
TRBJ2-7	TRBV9	CASSVAGQPSYEQYF
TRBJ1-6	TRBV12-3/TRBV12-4	CASSLKGGSPLHF
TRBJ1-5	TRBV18	CASSTGQGGQPQHF
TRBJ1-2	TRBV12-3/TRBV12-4	CAITGLGYGYTF
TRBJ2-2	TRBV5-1	CASTWGRGLVNTGELFF
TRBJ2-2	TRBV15	CATSREELNTGELFF
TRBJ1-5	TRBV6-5	CASRGEVGSQHF
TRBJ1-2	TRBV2	CASSAGAFNYGYTF
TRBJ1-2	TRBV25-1	CASSKTDYYGYTF
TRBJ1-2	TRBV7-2	CASSLDRIYGYTF
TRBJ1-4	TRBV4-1	CASSQFRETNEKLFF
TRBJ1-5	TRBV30	CACGAGDNQPQHF
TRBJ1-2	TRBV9	CASSVDRANYGYTF
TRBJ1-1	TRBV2	CASRDDANTEAFF
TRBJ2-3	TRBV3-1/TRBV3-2	CASSQLVGHTDTQYF
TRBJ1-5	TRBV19	CASRRSTGFINQPQHF
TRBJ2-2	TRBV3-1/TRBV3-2	CASNKLRAGGALNTGELFF
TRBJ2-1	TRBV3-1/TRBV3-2	CASRPSGGADNEQFF